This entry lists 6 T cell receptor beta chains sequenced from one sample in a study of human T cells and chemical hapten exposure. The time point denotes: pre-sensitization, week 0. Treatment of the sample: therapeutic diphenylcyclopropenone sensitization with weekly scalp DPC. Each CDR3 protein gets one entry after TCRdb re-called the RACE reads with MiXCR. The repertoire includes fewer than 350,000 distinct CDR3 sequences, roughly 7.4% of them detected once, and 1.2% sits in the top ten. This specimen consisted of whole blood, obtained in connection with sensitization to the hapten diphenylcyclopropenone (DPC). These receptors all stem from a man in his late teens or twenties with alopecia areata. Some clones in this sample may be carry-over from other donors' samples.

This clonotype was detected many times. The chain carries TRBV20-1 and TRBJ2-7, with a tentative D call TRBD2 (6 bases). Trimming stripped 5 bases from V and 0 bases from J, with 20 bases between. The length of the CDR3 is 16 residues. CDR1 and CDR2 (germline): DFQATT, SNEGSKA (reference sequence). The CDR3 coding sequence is TGCAGTGCTCTAGCCGGGAGCGGAAGAAGCTCCTACGAGCAGTACTTC. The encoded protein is CSALAGSGRSSYEQYF.

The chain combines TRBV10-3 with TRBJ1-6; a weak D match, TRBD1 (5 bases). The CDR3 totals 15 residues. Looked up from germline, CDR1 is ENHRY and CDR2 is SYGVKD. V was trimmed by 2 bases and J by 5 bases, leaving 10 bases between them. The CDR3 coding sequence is TGTGCCATCAGTGAGGGGGGAAAAAATAATTCACCCCTCCACTTT. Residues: CAISEGGKNNSPLHF.

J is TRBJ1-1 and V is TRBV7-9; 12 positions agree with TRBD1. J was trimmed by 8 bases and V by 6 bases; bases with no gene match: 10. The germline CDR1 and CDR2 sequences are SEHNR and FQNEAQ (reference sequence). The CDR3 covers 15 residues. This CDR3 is CASRYNRDRGQEAFF. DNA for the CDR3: TGTGCCAGCAGATATAACCGGGACAGGGGGCAAGAAGCTTTCTTT.

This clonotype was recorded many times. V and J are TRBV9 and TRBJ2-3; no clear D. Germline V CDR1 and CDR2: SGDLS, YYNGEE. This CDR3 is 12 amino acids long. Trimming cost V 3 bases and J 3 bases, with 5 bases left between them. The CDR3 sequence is CASSGPTDTQYF. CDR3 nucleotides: TGTGCCAGCAGCGGACCGACAGATACGCAGTATTTT.

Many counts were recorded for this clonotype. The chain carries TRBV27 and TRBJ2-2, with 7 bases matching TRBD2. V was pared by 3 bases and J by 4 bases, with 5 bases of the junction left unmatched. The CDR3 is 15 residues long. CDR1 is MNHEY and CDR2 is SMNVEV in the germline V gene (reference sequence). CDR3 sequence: CASSFPGRGTGELFF. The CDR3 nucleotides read TGTGCCAGCAGTTTCCCGGGGAGGGGCACCGGGGAGCTGTTTTTT.

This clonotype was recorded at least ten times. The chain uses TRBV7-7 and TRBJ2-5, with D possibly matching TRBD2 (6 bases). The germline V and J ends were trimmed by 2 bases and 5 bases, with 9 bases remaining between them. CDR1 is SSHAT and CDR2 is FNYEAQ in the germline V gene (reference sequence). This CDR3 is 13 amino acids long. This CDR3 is CASSLPEGETQYF. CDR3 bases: TGTGCCAGCAGCTTACCGGAGGGCGAGACCCAGTACTTC.